The present TCR beta chain was sequenced within a study of cytomegalovirus exposure and HLA in healthy donors. Whole-study results and caveats: A missense DCLRE1C variant was associated with V- and J-gene trimming of TCR beta chains in a later analysis, and an independent cohort replicated the association. Among the most significant clusters, several appeared linked to common viral pathogens in a later analysis. Roughly uniform sequencing depth across donors was assumed, possibly incorrectly.

PCR involved 60 Vbeta and 13 Jbeta primers. In the source study's methods: Unique TCR beta chains numbered approximately 80 million in a later analysis, with roughly 10 million shared. Method: immunoSEQ multiplex PCR; TCRdb's copy keeps in-frame clones and lacks some. The V and J calls and clone size come from that table; D and trimming were worked out from the DNA. The table has about 180,000 clones, roughly 77% seen once. About this clone itself: Its antigen is unidentified.

The CDR3 contains 16 residues. Unmatched junction bases numbered 13, after V lost 4 bases and J lost 5 bases. Germline values: CDR1 SGHRS, CDR2 YFSETQ. This receptor was taken from a woman aged 25-40 years in good health and CMV-seronegative. The chain carries TRBV5-1 and TRBJ2-5; TRBD2 agrees at 8 bases. The sample taken for sequencing was PBMCs. CDR3 residues: CASSAFPGLGEETQYF. The CDR3 nucleotides read TGCGCCAGCAGCGCCTTCCCGGGACTAGGGGAGGAGACCCAGTACTTC.